This TCR beta chain was captured in a study of blood T cell repertoires in COVID-19. The protocol was immunoSEQ multiplex PCR, while the TCRdb copy is restricted to in-frame clones and leaves out a portion. Here the sample spans over 250,000 clones, roughly four fifths being singletons. V was clipped by 5 bases and J by 2 bases, with 6 bases between them. Germline CDR1 is MDHEN and CDR2 is SYDVKM. The CDR3 is made up of 12 amino acids. This chain links TRBV28 with TRBJ1-2; unclear D gene. The source of this sequence is a woman aged 45-65 years who had recovered from COVID-19. The specimen sequenced was peripheral blood. CDR3: CASSTGNYGYTF. The CDR3, as DNA: TGTGCCAGCAGTACCGGGAACTATGGCTACACCTTC.